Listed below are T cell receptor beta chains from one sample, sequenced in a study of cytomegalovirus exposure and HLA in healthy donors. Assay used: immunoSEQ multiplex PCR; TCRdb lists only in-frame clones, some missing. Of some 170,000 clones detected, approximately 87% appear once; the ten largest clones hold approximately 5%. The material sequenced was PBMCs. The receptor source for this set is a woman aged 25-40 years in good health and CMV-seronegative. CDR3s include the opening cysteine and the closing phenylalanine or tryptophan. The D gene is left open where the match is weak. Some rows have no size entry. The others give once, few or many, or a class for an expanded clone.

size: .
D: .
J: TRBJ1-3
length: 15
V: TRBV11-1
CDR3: CASSTNTGIGNTIYF
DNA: TGTGCCAGCAGCACGAATACAGGGATTGGAAACACCATATATTTT

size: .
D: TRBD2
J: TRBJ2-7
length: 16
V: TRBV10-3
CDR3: CAISERTSGGSYEQYF
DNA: TGTGCCATCAGTGAACGGACTAGCGGGGGCTCCTACGAGCAGTACTTC

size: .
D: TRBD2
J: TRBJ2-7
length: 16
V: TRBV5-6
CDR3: CASSFPAGERPYEQYF
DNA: TGTGCCAGCAGCTTCCCCGCGGGAGAACGCCCTTACGAGCAGTACTTC

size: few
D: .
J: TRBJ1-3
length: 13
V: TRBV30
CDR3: CAWTFVGGNTIYF
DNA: TGTGCCTGGACCTTCGTTGGGGGAAACACCATATATTTT

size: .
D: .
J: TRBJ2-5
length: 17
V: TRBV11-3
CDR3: CASSLENDEVWKETQYF
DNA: TGTGCCAGCAGCTTAGAAAACGACGAGGTCTGGAAGGAGACCCAGTACTTC

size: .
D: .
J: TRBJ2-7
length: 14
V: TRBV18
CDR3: CASSPGRGSYEQYF
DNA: TGTGCCAGCTCACCGGGGAGGGGGTCCTACGAGCAGTACTTC

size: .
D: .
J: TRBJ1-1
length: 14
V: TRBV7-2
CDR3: CASSSDRGDTEAFF
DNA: TGTGCCAGCAGTTCCGACCGGGGGGACACTGAAGCTTTCTTT

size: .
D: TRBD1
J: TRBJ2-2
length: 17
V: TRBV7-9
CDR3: CASSLLFGTEFTGELFF
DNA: TGTGCCAGCAGCTTACTTTTCGGGACAGAGTTCACCGGGGAGCTGTTTTTT

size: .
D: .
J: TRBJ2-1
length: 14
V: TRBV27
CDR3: CASRRSDRYNEQFF
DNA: TGTGCCAGCAGAAGGAGCGACAGGTACAATGAGCAGTTCTTC

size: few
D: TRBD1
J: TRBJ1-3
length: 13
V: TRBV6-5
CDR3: CASSLTGENTIYF
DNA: TGTGCCAGCAGTTTAACAGGGGAGAACACCATATATTTT

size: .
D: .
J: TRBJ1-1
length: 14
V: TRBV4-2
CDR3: CASSRGGGNTEAFF
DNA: TGTGCCAGCAGCCGGGGGGGAGGGAACACTGAAGCTTTCTTT

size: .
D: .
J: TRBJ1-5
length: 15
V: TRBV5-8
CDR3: CASSLGNEALGAQHF
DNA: TGTGCCAGCAGCTTGGGAAACGAAGCCCTCGGTGCCCAGCATTTT

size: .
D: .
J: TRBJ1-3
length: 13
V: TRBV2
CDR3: CASSDVPGNTIYF
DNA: TGTGCCAGCAGTGATGTTCCCGGAAACACCATATATTTT

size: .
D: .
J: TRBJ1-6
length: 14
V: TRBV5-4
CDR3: CASSYEGSNSPLHF
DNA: TGTGCCAGCAGCTATGAGGGGAGTAATTCACCCCTCCACTTT

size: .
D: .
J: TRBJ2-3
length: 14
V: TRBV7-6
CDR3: CASSLAGSSDTQYF
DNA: TGTGCCAGCAGCTTAGCGGGATCTTCTGATACGCAGTATTTT

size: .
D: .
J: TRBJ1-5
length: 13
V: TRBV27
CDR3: CASAYFPNQPQHF
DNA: TGTGCCAGCGCCTATTTCCCGAACCAGCCCCAGCATTTT

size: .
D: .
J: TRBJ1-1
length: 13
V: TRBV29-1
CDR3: CSVESAPGTEAFF
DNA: TGCAGCGTTGAGAGTGCACCCGGTACTGAAGCTTTCTTT

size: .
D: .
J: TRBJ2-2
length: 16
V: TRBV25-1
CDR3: CASSEYRTDDTGELFF
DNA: TGTGCCAGCAGTGAATATCGGACAGATGATACCGGGGAGCTGTTTTTT

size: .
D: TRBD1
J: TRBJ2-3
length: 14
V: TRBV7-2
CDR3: CASSTGQGDYTQYF
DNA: TGTGCCAGCAGCACGGGACAGGGGGACTATACGCAGTATTTT

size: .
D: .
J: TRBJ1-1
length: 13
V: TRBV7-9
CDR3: CASSFAANTEAFF
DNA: TGTGCCAGCAGCTTTGCGGCGAACACTGAAGCTTTCTTT

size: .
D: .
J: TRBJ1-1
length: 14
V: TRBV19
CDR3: CASTPTPVFTEAFF
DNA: TGTGCCAGTACTCCAACCCCGGTTTTCACTGAAGCTTTCTTT

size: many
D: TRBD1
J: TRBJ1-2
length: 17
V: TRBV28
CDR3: CASSPATSGGAWYGYTF
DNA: TGTGCCAGCAGTCCCGCGACCTCAGGGGGCGCGTGGTATGGCTACACCTTC

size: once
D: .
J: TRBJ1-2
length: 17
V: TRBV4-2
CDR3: CASSQDGSPNAGQMDTF
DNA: TGTGCCAGCAGCCAAGATGGTTCGCCAAACGCCGGCCAGATGGACACCTTC

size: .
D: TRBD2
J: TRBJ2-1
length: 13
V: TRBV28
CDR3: CASSFSGRVGIFF
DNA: TGTGCCAGCAGTTTTAGCGGGAGGGTTGGTATTTTCTTC

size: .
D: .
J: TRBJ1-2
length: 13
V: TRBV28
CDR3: CASSFQGTGGYTF
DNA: TGTGCCAGCAGTTTTCAGGGAACGGGAGGCTACACCTTC

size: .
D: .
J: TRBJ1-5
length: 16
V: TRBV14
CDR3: CASSQERGAGNQPQHF
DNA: TGTGCCAGCAGCCAAGAACGAGGGGCAGGCAATCAGCCCCAGCATTTT

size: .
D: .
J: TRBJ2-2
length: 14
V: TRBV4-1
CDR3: CASSQEKNTGELFF
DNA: TGCGCCAGCAGCCAGGAGAAGAACACCGGGGAGCTGTTTTTT

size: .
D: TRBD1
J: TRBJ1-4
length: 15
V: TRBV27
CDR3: CASSFRGRANEKLFF
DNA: TGTGCCAGCAGTTTCAGGGGGCGGGCTAATGAAAAACTGTTTTTT

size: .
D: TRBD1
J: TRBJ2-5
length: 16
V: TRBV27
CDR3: CASSSTGTGMPETQYF
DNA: TGTGCCAGCAGTAGCACCGGGACAGGGATGCCCGAGACCCAGTACTTC

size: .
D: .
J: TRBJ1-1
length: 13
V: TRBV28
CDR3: CASTQAMNTEAFF
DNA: TGTGCCAGCACCCAGGCTATGAACACTGAAGCTTTCTTT

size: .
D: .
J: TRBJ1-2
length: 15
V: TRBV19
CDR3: CASSIPRGRPEGYTF
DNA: TGTGCCAGTAGTATCCCCCGGGGGCGACCTGAGGGCTACACCTTC

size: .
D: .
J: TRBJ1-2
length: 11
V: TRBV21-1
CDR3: CASIKRVIYTF
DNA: TGTGCCAGCATAAAGCGGGTCATCTACACCTTC

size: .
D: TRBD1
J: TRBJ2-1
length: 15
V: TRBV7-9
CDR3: CASSYGTGPWDEQFF
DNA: TGTGCCAGCAGCTATGGGACAGGGCCTTGGGATGAGCAGTTCTTC

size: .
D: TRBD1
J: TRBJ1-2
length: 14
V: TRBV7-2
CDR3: CASILDRGNYGYTF
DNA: TGTGCCAGCATCCTGGACAGGGGCAACTATGGCTACACCTTC

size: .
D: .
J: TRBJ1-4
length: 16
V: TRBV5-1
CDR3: CASSLTAAATNEKLFF
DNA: TGCGCCAGCAGCTTGACGGCAGCCGCAACTAATGAAAAACTGTTTTTT

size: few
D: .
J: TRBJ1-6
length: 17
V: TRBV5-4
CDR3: CASSSGRQFPYNSPLHF
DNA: TGTGCCAGCAGCTCAGGGCGGCAGTTCCCCTATAATTCACCCCTCCACTTT

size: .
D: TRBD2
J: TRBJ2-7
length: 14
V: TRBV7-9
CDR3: CASRPTGGTYEQYF
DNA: TGTGCCAGCAGGCCGACGGGAGGGACCTACGAGCAGTACTTC

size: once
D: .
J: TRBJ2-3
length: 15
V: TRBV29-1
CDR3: CSVVGSRPRTDTQYF
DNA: TGCAGCGTTGTTGGCAGCCGCCCGCGCACAGATACGCAGTATTTT

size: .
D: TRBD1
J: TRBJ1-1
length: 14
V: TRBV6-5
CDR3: CASTTTGRNTEAFF
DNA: TGTGCCAGCACTACGACAGGGAGGAACACTGAAGCTTTCTTT

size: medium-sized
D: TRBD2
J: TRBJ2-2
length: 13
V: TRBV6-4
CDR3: CASSDGGAGELFF
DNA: TGTGCCAGCAGTGACGGGGGGGCCGGGGAGCTGTTTTTT

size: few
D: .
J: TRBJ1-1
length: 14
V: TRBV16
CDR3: CASSQLAGRTEAFF
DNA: TGTGCCAGCAGCCAATTAGCGGGGAGGACTGAAGCTTTCTTT

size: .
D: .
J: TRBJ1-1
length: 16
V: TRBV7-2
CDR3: CASSRPGILGDTEAFF
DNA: TGTGCCAGCAGCCGACCAGGGATTTTGGGGGACACTGAAGCTTTCTTT

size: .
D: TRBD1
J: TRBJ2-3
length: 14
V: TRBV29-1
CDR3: CSVPGTGGTDTQYF
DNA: TGCAGCGTTCCCGGGACAGGGGGTACAGATACGCAGTATTTT

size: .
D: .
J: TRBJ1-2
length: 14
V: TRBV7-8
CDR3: CASSLLRVGGGYTF
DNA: TGTGCCAGCAGCTTGCTAAGGGTCGGGGGTGGCTACACCTTC

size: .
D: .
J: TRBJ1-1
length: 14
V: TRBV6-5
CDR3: CASRTGRKNTEAFF
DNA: TGTGCCAGCAGAACAGGGAGGAAGAACACTGAAGCTTTCTTT

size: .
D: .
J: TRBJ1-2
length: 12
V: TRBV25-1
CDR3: CASSGGNYGYTF
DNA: TGTGCCAGCAGTGGGGGTAACTATGGCTACACCTTC

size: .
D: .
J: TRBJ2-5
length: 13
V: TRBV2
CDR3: CASSEGGKETQYF
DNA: TGTGCCAGCAGTGAAGGCGGGAAAGAGACCCAGTACTTC

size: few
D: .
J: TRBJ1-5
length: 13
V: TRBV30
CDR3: CAWSYGRNQPQHF
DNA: TGTGCCTGGAGTTACGGAAGAAATCAGCCCCAGCATTTT

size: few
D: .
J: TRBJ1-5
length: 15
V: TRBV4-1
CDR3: CASSQGGGGNQPQHF
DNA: TGCGCCAGCAGCCAAGGCGGGGGGGGAAATCAGCCCCAGCATTTT

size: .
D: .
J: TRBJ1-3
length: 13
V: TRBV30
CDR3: CAWSEDSKRTIYF
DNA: TGTGCCTGGAGTGAAGACAGTAAACGGACCATATATTTT